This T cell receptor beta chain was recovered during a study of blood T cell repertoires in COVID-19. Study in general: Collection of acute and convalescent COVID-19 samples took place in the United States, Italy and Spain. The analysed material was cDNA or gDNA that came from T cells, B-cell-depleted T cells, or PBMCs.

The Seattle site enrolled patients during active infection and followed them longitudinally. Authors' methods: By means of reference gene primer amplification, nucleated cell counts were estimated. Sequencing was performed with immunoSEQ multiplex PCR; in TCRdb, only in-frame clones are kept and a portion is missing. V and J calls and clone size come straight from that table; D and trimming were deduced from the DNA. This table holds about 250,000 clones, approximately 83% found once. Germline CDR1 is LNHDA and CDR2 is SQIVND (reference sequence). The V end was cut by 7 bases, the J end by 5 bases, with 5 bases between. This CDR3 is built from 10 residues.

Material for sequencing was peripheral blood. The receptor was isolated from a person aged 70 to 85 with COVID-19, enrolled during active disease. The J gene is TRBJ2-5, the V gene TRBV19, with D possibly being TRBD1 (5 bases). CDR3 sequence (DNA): TGTGCCAGTAAGGGGGAGACCCAGTACTTC. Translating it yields CASKGETQYF.